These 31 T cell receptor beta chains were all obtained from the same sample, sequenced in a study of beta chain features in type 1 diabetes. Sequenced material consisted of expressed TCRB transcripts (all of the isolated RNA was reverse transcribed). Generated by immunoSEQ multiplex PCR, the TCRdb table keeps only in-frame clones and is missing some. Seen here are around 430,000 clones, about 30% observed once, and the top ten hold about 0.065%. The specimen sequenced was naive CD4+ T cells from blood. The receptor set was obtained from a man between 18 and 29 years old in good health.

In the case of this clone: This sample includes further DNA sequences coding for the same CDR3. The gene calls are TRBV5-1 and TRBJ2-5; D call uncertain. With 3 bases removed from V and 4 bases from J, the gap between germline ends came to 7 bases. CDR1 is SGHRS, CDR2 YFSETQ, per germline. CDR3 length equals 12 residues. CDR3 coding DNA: TGCGCCAGCAGCTCCTCTCTAGAGACCCAGTACTTC. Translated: CASSSSLETQYF.

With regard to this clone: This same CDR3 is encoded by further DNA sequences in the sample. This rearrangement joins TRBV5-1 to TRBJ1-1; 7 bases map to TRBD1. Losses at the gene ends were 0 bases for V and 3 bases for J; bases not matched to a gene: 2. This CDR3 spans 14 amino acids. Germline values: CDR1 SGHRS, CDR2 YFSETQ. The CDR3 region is CASSLVQGDTEAFF. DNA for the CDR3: TGCGCCAGCAGCTTGGTCCAGGGGGACACTGAAGCTTTCTTT.

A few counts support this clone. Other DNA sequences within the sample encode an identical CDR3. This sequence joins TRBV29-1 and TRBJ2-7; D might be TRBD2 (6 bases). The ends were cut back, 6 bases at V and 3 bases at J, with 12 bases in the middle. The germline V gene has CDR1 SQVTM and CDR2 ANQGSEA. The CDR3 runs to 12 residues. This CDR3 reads CSVRTGDYEQYF. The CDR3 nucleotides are TGCAGCGTGCGGACGGGGGACTACGAGCAGTACTTC.

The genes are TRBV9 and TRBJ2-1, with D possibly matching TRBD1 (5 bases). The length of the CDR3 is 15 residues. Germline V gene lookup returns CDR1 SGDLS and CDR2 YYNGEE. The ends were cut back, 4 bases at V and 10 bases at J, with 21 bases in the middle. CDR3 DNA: TGTGCCAGCAGCCCCCAACCGTGGGGCCTCGACGAGCAGTTCTTC. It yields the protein CASSPQPWGLDEQFF.

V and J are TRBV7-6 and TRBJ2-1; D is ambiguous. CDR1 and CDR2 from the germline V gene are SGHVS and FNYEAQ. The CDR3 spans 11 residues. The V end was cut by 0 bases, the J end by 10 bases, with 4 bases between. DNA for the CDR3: TGTGCCAGCAGCTTAGCGTGGGAGCAGTTCTTC. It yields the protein CASSLAWEQFF.

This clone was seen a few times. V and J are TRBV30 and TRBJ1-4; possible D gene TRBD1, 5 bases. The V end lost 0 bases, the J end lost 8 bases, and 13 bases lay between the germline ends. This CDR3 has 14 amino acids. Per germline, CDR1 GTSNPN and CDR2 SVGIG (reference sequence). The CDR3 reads CAWSVPPGGEKLFF. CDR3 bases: TGTGCCTGGAGTGTACCCCCGGGGGGGGAAAAACTGTTTTTT.

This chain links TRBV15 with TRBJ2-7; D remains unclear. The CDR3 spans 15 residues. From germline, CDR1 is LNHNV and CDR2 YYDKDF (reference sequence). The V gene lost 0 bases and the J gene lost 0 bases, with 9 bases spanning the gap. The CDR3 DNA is TGTGCCACCAGCAGAGATAGAGCTAGCTCCTACGAGCAGTACTTC. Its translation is CATSRDRASSYEQYF.

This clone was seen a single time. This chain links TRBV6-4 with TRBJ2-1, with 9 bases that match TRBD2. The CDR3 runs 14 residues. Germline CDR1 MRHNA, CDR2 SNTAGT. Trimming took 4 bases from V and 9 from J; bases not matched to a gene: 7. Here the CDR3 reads CASSAAGTSSEQFF. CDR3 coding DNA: TGTGCCAGCAGTGCGGCGGGGACTAGCAGTGAGCAGTTCTTC.

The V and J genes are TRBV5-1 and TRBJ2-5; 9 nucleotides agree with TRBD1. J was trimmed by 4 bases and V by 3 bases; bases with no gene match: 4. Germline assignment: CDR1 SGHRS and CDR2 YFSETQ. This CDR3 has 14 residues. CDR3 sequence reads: CASSSGQGTETQYF. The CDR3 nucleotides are TGCGCCAGCAGCTCGGGACAGGGCACAGAGACCCAGTACTTC. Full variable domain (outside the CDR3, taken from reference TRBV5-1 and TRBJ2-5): KAGVTQTPRYLIKTRGQQVTLSCSPISGHRSVSWYQQTPGQGLQFLFEYFSETQRNKGNFPGRFSGRQFSNSRSEMNVSTLELGDSALYLCASSSGQGTETQYFGPGTRLLVL.

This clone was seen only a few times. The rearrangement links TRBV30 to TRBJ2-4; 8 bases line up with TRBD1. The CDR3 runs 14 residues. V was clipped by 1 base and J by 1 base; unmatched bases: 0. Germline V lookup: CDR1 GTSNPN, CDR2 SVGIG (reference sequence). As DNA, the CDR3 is TGTGCCTGGAGTGGGGACAGGGCCAAAAACATTCAGTACTTC. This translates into CAWSGDRAKNIQYF.

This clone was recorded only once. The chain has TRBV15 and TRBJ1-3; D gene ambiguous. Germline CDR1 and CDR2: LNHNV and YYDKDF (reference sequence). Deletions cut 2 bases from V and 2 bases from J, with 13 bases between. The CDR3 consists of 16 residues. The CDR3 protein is CATSRSLAETGNTIYF. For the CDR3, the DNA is TGTGCCACCAGCAGATCCCTGGCCGAAACTGGAAACACCATATATTTT.

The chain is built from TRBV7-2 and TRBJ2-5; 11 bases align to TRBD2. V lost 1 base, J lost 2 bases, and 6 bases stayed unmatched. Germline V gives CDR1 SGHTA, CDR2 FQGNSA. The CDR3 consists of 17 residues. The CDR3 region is CASSLVGTSGRQETQYF. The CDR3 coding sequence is TGTGCCAGCAGCTTAGTCGGTACTAGCGGGAGACAAGAGACCCAGTACTTC. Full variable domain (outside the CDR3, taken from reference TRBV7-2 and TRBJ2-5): GAGVSQSPSNKVTEKGKDVELRCDPISGHTALYWYRQSLGQGLEFLIYFQGNSAPDKSGLPSDRFSAERTGGSVSTLTIQRTQQEDSAVYLCASSLVGTSGRQETQYFGPGTRLLVL.

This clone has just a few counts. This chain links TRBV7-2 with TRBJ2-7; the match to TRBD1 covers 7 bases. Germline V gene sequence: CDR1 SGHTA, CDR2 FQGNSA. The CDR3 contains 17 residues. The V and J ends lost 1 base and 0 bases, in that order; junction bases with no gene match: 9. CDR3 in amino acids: CASSLVFWGQSSYEQYF. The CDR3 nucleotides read TGTGCCAGCAGCTTAGTGTTTTGGGGACAGAGCTCCTACGAGCAGTACTTC.

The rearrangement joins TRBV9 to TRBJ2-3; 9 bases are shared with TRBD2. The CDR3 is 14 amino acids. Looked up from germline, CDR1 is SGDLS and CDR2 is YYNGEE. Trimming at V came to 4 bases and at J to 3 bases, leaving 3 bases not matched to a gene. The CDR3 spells CASSLSGRTDTQYF. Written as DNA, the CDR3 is TGTGCCAGCAGCTTGAGCGGGAGGACAGATACGCAGTATTTT. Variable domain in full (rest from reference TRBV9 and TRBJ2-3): DSGVTQTPKHLITATGQRVTLRCSPRSGDLSVYWYQQSLDQGLQFLIQYYNGEERAKGNILERFSAQQFPDLHSELNLSSLELGDSALYFCASSLSGRTDTQYFGPGTRLTVL.

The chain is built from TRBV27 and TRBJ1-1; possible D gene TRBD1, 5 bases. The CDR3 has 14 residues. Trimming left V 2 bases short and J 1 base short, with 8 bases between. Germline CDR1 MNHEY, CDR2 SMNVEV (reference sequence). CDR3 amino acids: CASSLRQTNTEAFF. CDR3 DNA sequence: TGTGCCAGCAGTTTACGACAGACGAACACTGAAGCTTTCTTT.

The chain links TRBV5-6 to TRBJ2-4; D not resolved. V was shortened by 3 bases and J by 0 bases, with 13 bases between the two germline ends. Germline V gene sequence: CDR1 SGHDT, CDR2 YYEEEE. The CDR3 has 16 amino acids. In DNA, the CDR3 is TGTGCCAGCAGCTCTGATTGGGCCCTAGCCAAAAACATTCAGTACTTC. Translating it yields CASSSDWALAKNIQYF.

CDR3 sequence reads: CASSQDRIGTQYF. The CDR3 DNA follows: TGCGCCAGCAGCCAAGATCGGATCGGTACGCAGTATTTT. This chain uses TRBV4-3 with TRBJ2-3; D not certain. Germline V CDR1 and CDR2: LGHNA, YSLEER. The CDR3 contains 13 residues. V was cut by 0 bases and J by 8 bases, with 9 bases left in between.

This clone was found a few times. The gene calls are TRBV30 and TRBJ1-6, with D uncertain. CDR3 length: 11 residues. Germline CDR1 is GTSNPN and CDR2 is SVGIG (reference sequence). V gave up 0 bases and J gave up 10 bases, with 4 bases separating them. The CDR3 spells CAWSVRSPLHF. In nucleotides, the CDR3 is TGTGCCTGGAGTGTACGATCACCCCTCCACTTT.

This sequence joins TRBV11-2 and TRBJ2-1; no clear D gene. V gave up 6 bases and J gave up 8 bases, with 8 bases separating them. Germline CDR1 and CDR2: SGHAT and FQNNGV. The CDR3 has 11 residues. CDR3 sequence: CASSRTDEQFF. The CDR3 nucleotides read TGTGCCAGCAGTCGTACGGATGAGCAGTTCTTC.

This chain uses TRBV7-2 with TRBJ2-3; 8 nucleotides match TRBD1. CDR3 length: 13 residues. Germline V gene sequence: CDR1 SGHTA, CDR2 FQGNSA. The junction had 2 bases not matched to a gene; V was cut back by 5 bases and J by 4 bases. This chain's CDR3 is CASSQQGADTQYF. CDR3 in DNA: TGTGCCAGCAGCCAACAGGGGGCAGATACGCAGTATTTT. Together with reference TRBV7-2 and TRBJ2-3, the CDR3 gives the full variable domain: GAGVSQSPSNKVTEKGKDVELRCDPISGHTALYWYRQSLGQGLEFLIYFQGNSAPDKSGLPSDRFSAERTGGSVSTLTIQRTQQEDSAVYLCASSQQGADTQYFGPGTRLTVL.

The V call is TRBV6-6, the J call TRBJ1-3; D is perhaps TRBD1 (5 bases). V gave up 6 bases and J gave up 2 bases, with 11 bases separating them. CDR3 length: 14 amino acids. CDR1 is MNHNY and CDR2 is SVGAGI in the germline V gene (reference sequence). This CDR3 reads CASSLGTAGNTIYF. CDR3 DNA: TGTGCCAGCAGCCTCGGGACGGCTGGAAACACCATATATTTT.

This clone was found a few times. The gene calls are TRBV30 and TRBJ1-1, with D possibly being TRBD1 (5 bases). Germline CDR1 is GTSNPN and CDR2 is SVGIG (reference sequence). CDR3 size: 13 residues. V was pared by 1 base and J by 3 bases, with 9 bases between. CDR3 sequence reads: CAWSGQLDTEAFF. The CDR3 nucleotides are TGTGCCTGGAGTGGACAGTTAGACACTGAAGCTTTCTTT.

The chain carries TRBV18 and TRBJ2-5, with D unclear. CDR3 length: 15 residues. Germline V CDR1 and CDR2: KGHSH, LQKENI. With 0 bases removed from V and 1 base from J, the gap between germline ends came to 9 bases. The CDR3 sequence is CASSPPGWVQETQYF. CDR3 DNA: TGTGCCAGCTCACCACCGGGCTGGGTCCAAGAGACCCAGTACTTC.

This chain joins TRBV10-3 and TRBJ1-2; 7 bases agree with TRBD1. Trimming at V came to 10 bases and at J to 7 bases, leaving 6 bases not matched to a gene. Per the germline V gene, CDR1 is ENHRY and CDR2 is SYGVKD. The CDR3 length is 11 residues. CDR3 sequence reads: CATSTGVGYTF. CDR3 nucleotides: TGTGCCACCTCAACAGGGGTTGGCTACACCTTC.

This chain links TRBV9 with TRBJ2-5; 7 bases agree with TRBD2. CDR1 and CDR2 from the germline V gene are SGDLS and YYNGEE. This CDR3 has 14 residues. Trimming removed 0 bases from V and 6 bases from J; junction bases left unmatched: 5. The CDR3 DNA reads TGTGCCAGCAGCGTAGAGGCGGGAGTAAAGACCCAGTACTTC. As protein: CASSVEAGVKTQYF.

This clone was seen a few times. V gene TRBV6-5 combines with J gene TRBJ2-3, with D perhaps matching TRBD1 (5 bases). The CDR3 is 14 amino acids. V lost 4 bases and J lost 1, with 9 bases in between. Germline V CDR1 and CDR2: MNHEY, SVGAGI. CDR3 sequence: CASSFLRGTDTQYF. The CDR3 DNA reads TGTGCCAGCAGTTTCCTCAGGGGCACAGATACGCAGTATTTT.

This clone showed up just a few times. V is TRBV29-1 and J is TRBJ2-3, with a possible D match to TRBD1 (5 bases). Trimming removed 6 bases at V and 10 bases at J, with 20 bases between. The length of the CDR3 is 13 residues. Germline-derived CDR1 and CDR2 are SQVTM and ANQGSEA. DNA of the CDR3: TGCAGCGTCGCGATAATGGACAAAGAAGCGCAGTATTTT. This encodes CSVAIMDKEAQYF.

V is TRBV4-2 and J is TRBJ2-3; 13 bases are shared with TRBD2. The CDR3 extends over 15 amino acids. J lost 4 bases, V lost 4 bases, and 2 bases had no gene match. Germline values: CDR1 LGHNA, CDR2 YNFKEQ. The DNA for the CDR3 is TGTGCCAGCAGCCCGGGACTAGCGGGACCAGATACGCAGTATTTT. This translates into CASSPGLAGPDTQYF.

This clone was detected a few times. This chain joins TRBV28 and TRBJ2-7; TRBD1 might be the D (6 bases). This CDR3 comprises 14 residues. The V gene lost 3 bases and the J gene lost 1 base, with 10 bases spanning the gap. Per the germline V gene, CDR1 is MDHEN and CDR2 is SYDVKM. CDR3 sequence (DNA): TGTGCCAGCAGTTTCCTCAGGGGATCCTACGAGCAGTACTTC. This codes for CASSFLRGSYEQYF. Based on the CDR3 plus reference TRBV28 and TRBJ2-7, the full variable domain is DVKVTQSSRYLVKRTGEKVFLECVQDMDHENMFWYRQDPGLGLRLIYFSYDVKMKEKGDIPEGYSVSREKKERFSLILESASTNQTSMYLCASSFLRGSYEQYFGPGTRLTVT.

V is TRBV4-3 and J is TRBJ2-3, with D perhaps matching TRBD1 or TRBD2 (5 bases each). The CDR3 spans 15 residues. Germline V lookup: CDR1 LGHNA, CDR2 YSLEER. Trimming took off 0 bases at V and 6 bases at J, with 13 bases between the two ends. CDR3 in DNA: TGCGCCAGCAGCCAAGAATCCGGGACCGGGGATACGCAGTATTTT. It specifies CASSQESGTGDTQYF.

The CDR3 DNA reads as TGTGCCAGCAGCGCCGGACAGGGAGAGACCCAGTACTTC. Protein: CASSAGQGETQYF. The rearrangement joins TRBV6-5 to TRBJ2-5; TRBD1 matches 8 bases. The V gene end was trimmed by 6 bases and the J gene end by 4 bases; junction bases not matched to a gene: 4. Germline V gene data show CDR1 as MNHEY and CDR2 as SVGAGI. The CDR3 consists of 13 residues.